This is a list of T cell receptor beta chains from one sample in a study of T cell repertoires in cytomegalovirus infection. The antigens of these receptors remain unknown. Via MiXCR, TCRdb re-called the reads, giving one row per CDR3 protein. The repertoire has about 100,000 distinct CDR3 sequences, under 45% of them found once; the top ten carry around 70%. The starting material was CD8+ T cells from cultured PBMCs, obtained from culture after CMV antigen stimulation. The receptor source for this set is a human donor in good health (CMV status not recorded). Some clones in this sample may be carry-over from other donors' samples. Both conserved end residues are trimmed from each CDR3.

12	TRBV3-1	TRBJ1-2	ASSRGTSNYGYT
15	TRBV7-2	TRBJ2-2	ASSLNSGTGHAGELF
15	TRBV2	TRBJ2-2	ASSEGFSGEYTGELF
11	TRBV19	TRBJ1-1	ASSIDQNTEAF
15	TRBV9	TRBJ2-2	ASSVPRTGYGTGELF
13	TRBV19	TRBJ2-1	ASSIYGGGRDEQF
13	TRBV7-6	TRBJ2-3	ASSAPGSTTDTQY
9	TRBV6-1	TRBJ2-7	AGGASYEQY
15	TRBV3-1	TRBJ2-3	ASSQDPAVGGTDTQY
15	TRBV12-3/TRBV12-4	TRBJ2-1	ASSGFGHTRVYNKQF
10	TRBV29-1	TRBJ1-2	SARGVVDGYT
12	TRBV10-3	TRBJ1-2	AISESQADYGYT
13	TRBV11-2	TRBJ2-5	ASSLEVGVGETQY
9	TRBV20-1	TRBJ2-1	SAREVGEQF
12	TRBV7-3	TRBJ2-3	ASSLRGGSDTQY
14	TRBV2	TRBJ1-1	ASSEWTGGADTEAF
15	TRBV14	TRBJ2-7	ASSQVISGTGSYEQY
14	TRBV19	TRBJ2-5	ASSIGSGGSFETQY
11	TRBV29-1	TRBJ2-1	SVTGGENNEQF
12	TRBV28	TRBJ1-2	ASSLNPQGYGYT
14	TRBV19	TRBJ1-5	ASRSRPYHSNQPQH
13	TRBV7-3	TRBJ1-1	ASSLSPAMNTEAF
14	TRBV4-1	TRBJ2-3	ASSQVWGRGADTQY
15	TRBV7-2	TRBJ2-5	ASSLEGGLASWETQY
13	TRBV27	TRBJ2-1	ASSDLAGGYNEQF
12	TRBV20-1	TRBJ2-7	SAILPRLSYEQY
14	TRBV7-9	TRBJ2-7	ASSPGLAGSSYEQY
15	TRBV7-3	TRBJ2-2	ASSLPRERADTGELF
14	TRBV12-3/TRBV12-4	TRBJ2-5	ASSLRRGGPGETQY
12	TRBV20-1	TRBJ1-6	SAENRGFLTPLH
12	TRBV4-2	TRBJ2-7	ASSQAGGRYEQY
15	TRBV2	TRBJ2-3	ASSGPSQGALGDTQY
11	TRBV29-1	TRBJ2-5	SVEEETGETQY
10	TRBV5-6	TRBJ2-2	ASQADTGELF
17	TRBV4-1	TRBJ2-7	ASSQAGTSGGPHSYEQY
12	TRBV12-3/TRBV12-4	TRBJ2-1	ASSLGQFNNEQF
17	TRBV12-3/TRBV12-4	TRBJ2-1	ANSPPWGRGGRALGEQF
11	TRBV24-1	TRBJ2-1	ATSAKQGPEQF
12	TRBV7-9	TRBJ1-1	ASSLGAFGTEAF
11	TRBV5-1	TRBJ2-7	ASSLAGGSEQY
13	TRBV6-1	TRBJ2-5	ASSKNKRGEETQY
10	TRBV6-6	TRBJ2-1	ASSKGGGATF
13	TRBV28	TRBJ2-1	ASTLGTGSYNEQF
10	TRBV14	TRBJ2-3	ASSQLKDTQY
14	TRBV4-1	TRBJ2-7	ASSLRQPGLSYEQY
14	TRBV4-2	TRBJ2-1	ASSPAINSQGDEQF
13	TRBV19	TRBJ2-7	ASSYGQGSSYEQY
12	TRBV7-8	TRBJ1-4	ASSNRDQNEKLF
10	TRBV27	TRBJ1-1	EQGAEKTEAF
16	TRBV12-3/TRBV12-4	TRBJ2-2	ASSPSSGGASGTGELF
10	TRBV7-2	TRBJ2-7	ASSSLGDEQY
14	TRBV6-1	TRBJ2-3	ASRVIAGGFTDTQY
11	TRBV2	TRBJ2-1	ASSEYSYNEQF
12	TRBV6-8	TRBJ2-7	ASSYRPPVYEQY
13	TRBV27	TRBJ1-5	ASSALQGAGQPQH